The 26 T cell receptor beta chains below all came from one sample that was sequenced in a study of T cells in tuberculosis. Produced via immunoSEQ multiplex PCR; TCRdb's table is partial and in-frame only. The sample gives approximately 59,000 clones, roughly 79% of which show up once; 10% to 15% is in the top ten. After thawing and overnight rest, PBMC were stained with GMM-loaded CD1B tetramer, viability dye and anti-CD3 for sorting. C32 glucose monomycolate from Rhodococcus equi was loaded onto the CD1B tetramers. Sequencing input: CD1b-GMM tetramer-negative cells sorted from PBMCs. The receptor set was obtained from an adult woman with latent tuberculosis.

V usage is TRBV29-1 and J usage is TRBJ2-1; 8 bases are a match to TRBD2. Germline CDR1 is SQVTM and CDR2 is ANQGSEA. CDR3 length: 16 residues. The V and J ends lost 5 bases and 7 bases, in that order; junction bases with no gene match: 16. CDR3 sequence reads: CSVSETRGSGTNEQFF. For the CDR3, the DNA is TGCAGCGTTTCTGAGACCCGGGGTAGCGGGACAAATGAGCAGTTCTTC.

This clone was seen more than once but under ten times. This chain links TRBV6-5 with TRBJ1-2, with TRBD1 as a possible D gene (5 bases). The CDR3 spans 15 residues. Germline-derived CDR1 and CDR2 are MNHEY and SVGAGI. Trimming left V 2 bases short and J 6 bases short, with 16 bases between. The CDR3 coding sequence is TGTGCCAGCAGTTACGGGGCGGGATTAAGGGATGGCTACACCTTC. This gives the protein CASSYGAGLRDGYTF.

The chain links TRBV14 to TRBJ1-4; D not resolved. Germline lookup yields CDR1 SGHDN and CDR2 FVKESK. The CDR3 length is 15 residues. The ends were cut back, 4 bases at V and 3 bases at J, with 12 bases in the middle. The CDR3 nucleotides are TGTGCCAGCAGCCCGTCCCTCGGGGCTAATGAAAAACTGTTTTTT. It is translated as CASSPSLGANEKLFF.

The CDR3, as DNA: TGTGCCAGCACGGCGGGAGGCTACACAGATACGCAGTATTTT. This codes for CASTAGGYTDTQYF. The J gene is TRBJ2-3, the V gene TRBV6-1, with 8 nucleotides matching TRBD2. This CDR3 contains 14 residues. V gave up 7 bases and J gave up 2 bases; unmatched junction bases: 5. CDR1 MNHNS and CDR2 SASEGT come from the germline V gene.

This chain uses TRBV28 with TRBJ2-1; possibly TRBD1 for D (6 bases). V gave up 3 bases and J gave up 7 bases, with 10 bases separating them. Germline V gives CDR1 MDHEN, CDR2 SYDVKM. The length of the CDR3 is 13 residues. This CDR3 is CASSLGRGNEQFF. CDR3 coding DNA: TGTGCCAGCAGTTTGGGCAGGGGAAATGAGCAGTTCTTC.

The CDR3 loop is CASNFGRGSQPQHF. The CDR3 DNA sequence: TGTGCCAGCAACTTCGGCAGGGGAAGTCAGCCCCAGCATTTT. V usage is TRBV2 and J usage is TRBJ1-5, with TRBD1 as a possible D gene (6 bases). Per the germline V gene, CDR1 is SNHLY and CDR2 is FYNNEI. Deletions cut 7 bases from V and 6 bases from J, with 16 bases between. This CDR3 is 14 amino acids long. Complete variable domain (other parts from reference TRBV2 and TRBJ1-5): EPEVTQTPSHQVTQMGQEVILRCVPISNHLYFYWYRQILGQKVEFLVSFYNNEISEKSEIFDDQFSVERPDGSNFTLKIRSTKLEDSAMYFCASNFGRGSQPQHFGDGTRLSIL.

On this clone: One junction end disagrees with the germline gene, perhaps due to a read error. The chain employs TRBV15 and TRBJ2-5, with a weak D call TRBD2 (6 bases). The CDR3 runs to 13 residues. The germline V gene has CDR1 LNHNV and CDR2 YYDKDF (reference sequence). CDR3 region: CATNRERGKTQYF. CDR3 coding DNA: TGTGCCACCAACAGAGAACGGGGGAAGACCCAGTACTTC.

This clone was seen only a few times. V gene TRBV6-5 combines with J gene TRBJ1-3; TRBD1 is a possible D gene (6 bases). The germline gives CDR1 MNHEY, CDR2 SVGAGI. V gave up 5 bases and J gave up 4 bases, with 12 bases separating them. This CDR3 comprises 14 residues. The CDR3 DNA reads as TGTGCCAGCAGTGTCGACAGGAGAGGAAACACCATATATTTT. Translation gives CASSVDRRGNTIYF.

This clone was seen just once. The chain carries TRBV28 and TRBJ1-5; tentatively, D is TRBD1 (5 bases). Looked up from germline, CDR1 is MDHEN and CDR2 is SYDVKM. Trimming cost V 1 base and J 9 bases, with 16 bases left between them. This CDR3 is 15 amino acids long. CDR3 region: CASSLSSGLLRPQHF. The CDR3 DNA follows: TGTGCCAGCAGTTTATCTTCGGGACTCTTGCGGCCCCAGCATTTT.

This CDR3 is CATRQGRGSPLHF. Here the CDR3 DNA reads TGTGCCACCAGACAGGGAAGGGGTTCACCCCTCCACTTT. The V and J genes are TRBV13 and TRBJ1-6; 7 bases match TRBD1. CDR3 length equals 13 residues. Per the germline V gene, CDR1 is PRHDT and CDR2 is FYEKMQ (reference sequence). With 10 bases clipped from V and 9 bases from J, the junction kept 9 bases outside the gene matches. The full variable domain, with the rest looked up from reference TRBV13 and TRBJ1-6, is AAGVIQSPRHLIKEKRETATLKCYPIPRHDTVYWYQQGPGQDPQFLISFYEKMQSDKGSIPDRFSAQQFSDYHSELNMSSLELGDSALYFCATRQGRGSPLHFGNGTRLTVT.

This clone showed up just a few times. The rearrangement joins TRBV19 to TRBJ1-2; 9 nucleotides line up with TRBD1. CDR3 length equals 16 residues. V was pared by 5 bases and J by 3 bases, with 10 bases of the junction left unmatched. Germline lookup yields CDR1 LNHDA and CDR2 SQIVND (reference sequence). CDR3 sequence: CASSLGDRARDYGYTF. CDR3 DNA: TGTGCCAGTAGTTTGGGGGACAGGGCGAGGGACTATGGCTACACCTTC. The variable domain in full, with the rest retrieved from reference TRBV19 and TRBJ1-2, is DGGITQSPKYLFRKEGQNVTLSCEQNLNHDAMYWYRQDPGQGLRLIYYSQIVNDFQKGDIAEGYSVSREKKESFPLTVTSAQKNPTAFYLCASSLGDRARDYGYTFGSGTRLTVV.

The CDR3 spells CASSRDRVYGYTF. CDR3 sequence (DNA): TGTGCCAGCAGCCGCGACAGGGTTTATGGCTACACCTTC. The chain joins TRBV7-2 to TRBJ1-2; 7 nucleotides agree with TRBD1. V was clipped by 5 bases and J by 5 bases; unmatched bases: 5. The CDR3 runs 13 residues. CDR1 is SGHTA and CDR2 is FQGNSA in the germline V gene.

The chain uses TRBV6-6 and TRBJ2-5; weak D call: TRBD1 (6 bases). This CDR3 has 12 residues. Germline assignment: CDR1 MNHNY and CDR2 SVGAGI (reference sequence). Trimming took off 5 bases at V and 5 bases at J, with 9 bases between the two ends. This chain's CDR3 is CASSNRVETQYF. CDR3 DNA: TGTGCCAGCAGTAACAGGGTGGAGACCCAGTACTTC.

This clone has only one observation. V is TRBV6-1 and J is TRBJ2-2; 7 bases are shared with TRBD2. The CDR3 contains 14 residues. J was trimmed by 5 bases and V by 1 base; bases with no gene match: 1. Germline CDR1 MNHNS, CDR2 SASEGT. The CDR3 loop reads CASSEGGGTGELFF. In nucleotides, the CDR3 is TGTGCCAGCAGTGAAGGGGGAGGGACCGGGGAGCTGTTTTTT.

The CDR3 bases are TGTGCCAGCAAGACGGTCGGAGGATCCAGTTCACCCCTCCACTTT. Protein product: CASKTVGGSSSPLHF. The chain uses TRBV28 and TRBJ1-6; D uncertain. The germline V gene encodes CDR1 MDHEN and CDR2 SYDVKM. V lost 7 bases and J lost 9, with 19 bases in between. The CDR3 has 15 amino acids.

This clone was counted only a few times. This chain links TRBV10-1 with TRBJ2-7, with a tentative D call TRBD2 (6 bases). Germline V gene sequence: CDR1 WNHNN, CDR2 SYGVQD (reference sequence). The CDR3 spans 15 residues. The V and J ends lost 3 bases and 6 bases respectively, with 18 bases between them. The CDR3 is CASSDTGTGGFEQYF. CDR3 nucleotides: TGCGCCAGCAGTGATACCGGGACCGGGGGTTTCGAGCAGTACTTC.

The J gene is TRBJ2-7, the V gene TRBV2; TRBD2 aligns across 10 bases. Germline assignment: CDR1 SNHLY and CDR2 FYNNEI. The J segment lost 9 bases and the V segment lost 2 bases, leaving 7 bases of the junction unmatched. This CDR3 has 14 amino acids. CDR3: CASSESHLAGGQYF. In DNA form, the CDR3 reads TGTGCCAGCAGTGAATCGCACTTAGCGGGGGGGCAGTACTTC.

The rearrangement joins TRBV7-7 to TRBJ2-1; TRBD1 is a possible D gene (5 bases). Trimming shortened V by 0 bases and J by 7 bases, and 10 bases separated the two germline ends. Germline V gene lookup returns CDR1 SSHAT and CDR2 FNYEAQ (reference sequence). There are 14 residues in the CDR3. This chain's CDR3 is CASSLAGALNEQFF. The DNA of the CDR3 is TGTGCCAGCAGCTTAGCAGGGGCGCTGAATGAGCAGTTCTTC.

The chain is built from TRBV7-2 and TRBJ2-4; 9 bases map to TRBD1. CDR1 is SGHTA, CDR2 FQGNSA, per germline. V lost 6 bases to trimming and J lost 7 bases; unmatched junction nucleotides: 7. The CDR3 has 14 amino acids. CDR3 sequence: CASRSTGGYNIQYF. For the CDR3, the DNA is TGTGCCAGCAGGTCGACAGGGGGTTATAACATTCAGTACTTC. The whole variable domain, remainder taken from reference TRBV7-2 and TRBJ2-4, is GAGVSQSPSNKVTEKGKDVELRCDPISGHTALYWYRQSLGQGLEFLIYFQGNSAPDKSGLPSDRFSAERTGGSVSTLTIQRTQQEDSAVYLCASRSTGGYNIQYFGAGTRLSVL.

J is TRBJ2-3 and V is TRBV27; the match to TRBD2 covers 7 bases. The CDR3 extends over 17 amino acids. Germline CDR1 and CDR2: MNHEY and SMNVEV (reference sequence). The ends lost 7 bases at V and 3 bases at J; junction bases unmatched: 16. CDR3 in amino acids: CASTPRASGGPTDTQYF. The CDR3 nucleotides are TGTGCCAGCACCCCCCGGGCTAGCGGAGGGCCAACAGATACGCAGTATTTT.

The V and J genes are TRBV4-3 and TRBJ1-1, with a possible D match to TRBD1 (5 bases). This CDR3 region has 15 residues. The germline gives CDR1 LGHNA, CDR2 YSLEER. V was shortened by 0 bases and J by 7 bases, with 15 bases between the two germline ends. The CDR3 DNA follows: TGCGCCAGCAGCCAAGATAGTTGGGGGAGGGGTGAAGCTTTCTTT. Translating it yields CASSQDSWGRGEAFF.

This clone has a single count. The chain links TRBV7-2 to TRBJ2-7; D perhaps matches TRBD1 (5 bases). Germline CDR1 and CDR2: SGHTA and FQGNSA. The CDR3 covers 15 residues. V shed 1 base and J shed 7 bases, with 17 bases lying between them. The CDR3 nucleotides read TGTGCCAGCAGCTTAGGCGACAGTCTCCCGAGGGAGCAGTACTTC. Amino acids: CASSLGDSLPREQYF.

V is TRBV5-8 and J is TRBJ2-3, with TRBD2 identical over 13 bases. This CDR3 region has 16 residues. The trim removed 4 bases at V and 4 bases at J, leaving 6 bases unmatched. CDR1 is SGHTS and CDR2 is YDEGEE in the germline V gene. The CDR3 bases are TGTGCCAGCAGCCGGGGACTAGCGGGGCGCGCAGATACGCAGTATTTT. Amino acid sequence: CASSRGLAGRADTQYF.

The chain links TRBV19 to TRBJ1-1, with TRBD1 as a possible D gene (5 bases). CDR3 length equals 13 residues. V shed 7 bases and J shed 3 bases, with 12 bases lying between them. CDR1 is LNHDA, CDR2 SQIVND, per germline (reference sequence). The DNA of the CDR3 is TGTGCCAGTAAGCGGGGAGGGGACACTGAAGCTTTCTTT. Protein: CASKRGGDTEAFF.

This clone was detected once. The chain is built from TRBV7-9 and TRBJ1-4; 7 bases match TRBD1. Germline V lookup: CDR1 SEHNR, CDR2 FQNEAQ (reference sequence). J lost 6 bases, V lost 3 bases, and 4 bases had no gene match. The CDR3 is made up of 14 amino acids. The CDR3, as DNA: TGTGCCAGCAGCTTGGGGCAGGGGGATGAAAAACTGTTTTTT. Translating gives CASSLGQGDEKLFF. Based on the CDR3 plus reference TRBV7-9 and TRBJ1-4, the full variable domain is DTGVSQNPRHKITKRGQNVTFRCDPISEHNRLYWYRQTLGQGPEFLTYFQNEAQLEKSRLLSDRFSAERPKGSFSTLEIQRTEQGDSAMYLCASSLGQGDEKLFFGSGTQLSVL.

This rearrangement joins TRBV19 to TRBJ2-2; 7 nucleotides agree with TRBD1. V lost 6 bases and J lost 0; bases outside the gene matches: 7. This CDR3 spans 16 amino acids. CDR1 is LNHDA, CDR2 SQIVND, per germline (reference sequence). The CDR3 spells CASRTGQNANTGELFF. The CDR3 DNA sequence: TGTGCCAGTAGGACGGGACAGAACGCGAACACCGGGGAGCTGTTTTTT.